Each of the 10 T cell receptor beta chains below was sequenced from the same sample in a study of blood T cell repertoires in COVID-19. Only in-frame clones appear in the TCRdb table, and some are missing; sequencing was by immunoSEQ multiplex PCR. The sample records approximately 320,000 clones, over 85% being singletons. Sequenced: peripheral blood. The source is a woman in her 30s with COVID-19, enrolled during active disease.

The chain is built from TRBV9 and TRBJ2-3; 8 bases line up with TRBD1. The V and J ends lost 4 bases and 0 bases, in that order; junction bases with no gene match: 7. Germline lookup yields CDR1 SGDLS and CDR2 YYNGEE. The length of the CDR3 is 16 residues. The chain's CDR3 is CASSSYRGTSTDTQYF. The DNA of the CDR3 is TGTGCCAGCAGCTCCTACAGGGGGACTAGCACAGATACGCAGTATTTT.

This rearrangement joins TRBV28 to TRBJ1-1; D gene unclear. V was clipped by 1 base and J by 0 bases, with 6 bases between them. Germline V CDR1 and CDR2: MDHEN, SYDVKM. This CDR3 is 14 amino acids long. The CDR3 loop is CASSLLRLNTEAFF. CDR3 DNA: TGTGCCAGCAGTTTATTGAGATTGAACACTGAAGCTTTCTTT.

The rearrangement uses TRBV28 and TRBJ2-7, with 10 bases fitting TRBD2. The CDR3 has 15 residues. The germline gives CDR1 MDHEN, CDR2 SYDVKM. Trimming took 1 base from V and 3 from J; bases not matched to a gene: 3. Written as DNA, the CDR3 is TGTGCCAGCAGTTTATTAGCGGGGGGTCTCTACGAGCAGTACTTC. This sequence encodes CASSLLAGGLYEQYF.

The chain recombines TRBV7-2 with TRBJ2-1, with unresolved D. The CDR3 extends over 11 amino acids. Germline lookup yields CDR1 SGHTA and CDR2 FQGNSA. V dropped 1 base and J dropped 9 bases, with 4 bases sitting between them. The CDR3 nucleotides are TGTGCCAGCAGCTTAGGAGCTGAGCAGTTCTTC. Translation: CASSLGAEQFF. Supplemented by reference TRBV7-2 and TRBJ2-1, the full variable domain reads GAGVSQSPSNKVTEKGKDVELRCDPISGHTALYWYRQSLGQGLEFLIYFQGNSAPDKSGLPSDRFSAERTGGSVSTLTIQRTQQEDSAVYLCASSLGAEQFFGPGTRLTVL.

This clone was seen only a few times. This chain uses TRBV5-1 with TRBJ2-7; TRBD1 aligns across 8 bases. The germline CDR1 and CDR2 sequences are SGHRS and YFSETQ. The ends lost 5 bases at V and 3 bases at J; junction bases unmatched: 7. The CDR3 sequence is 14 residues long. The DNA for the CDR3 is TGCGCCAGCAGGGAGGGACAGGCTGACTACGAGCAGTACTTC. Amino acid sequence: CASREGQADYEQYF.

The rearrangement links TRBV7-2 to TRBJ2-7; tentative D call: TRBD1 (5 bases). CDR1 is SGHTA and CDR2 is FQGNSA in the germline V gene. V shed 2 bases and J shed 3 bases, with 11 bases lying between them. This CDR3 is 14 amino acids long. The CDR3 DNA follows: TGTGCCAGCAGCTTAAAGGGGCGTCACTACGAGCAGTACTTC. This translates into CASSLKGRHYEQYF.

The chain links TRBV29-1 to TRBJ1-1, with TRBD1 as a possible D gene (5 bases). CDR3 length: 12 residues. The V gene's germline CDR1 is SQVTM and CDR2 ANQGSEA. V lost 7 bases and J lost 4, with 13 bases in between. CDR3 sequence: CSAIGDTTEAFF. In DNA, the CDR3 is TGCAGCGCAATAGGGGATACCACTGAAGCTTTCTTT.

The V and J genes are TRBV5-6 and TRBJ1-1; D might be TRBD1 (5 bases). CDR1 and CDR2 from the germline V gene are SGHDT and YYEEEE. Trimming shortened V by 4 bases and J by 5 bases, and 18 bases separated the two germline ends. CDR3 size: 15 residues. The CDR3 spells CASSPQSGGWTEAFF. The CDR3 DNA follows: TGTGCCAGCAGCCCCCAAAGCGGGGGGTGGACTGAAGCTTTCTTT.

In DNA form, the CDR3 reads TGTGCCAGCTCCCAAGGACAGGGAGGGGCTGAAGCTTTCTTT. Its protein product is CASSQGQGGAEAFF. The V and J genes are TRBV18 and TRBJ1-1; TRBD1 agrees at 8 bases. The CDR3 covers 14 residues. Germline CDR1 is KGHSH and CDR2 is LQKENI. Trimming removed 6 bases from V and 6 bases from J; junction bases left unmatched: 9.

The chain joins TRBV4-1 to TRBJ2-4; the D is unclear. Germline lookup yields CDR1 MGHRA and CDR2 YSYEKL. Trimming removed 2 bases from V and 8 bases from J, with 10 bases in between. The CDR3 is 13 residues long. The CDR3 spells CASSQTFGYIQYF. The CDR3 DNA follows: TGCGCCAGCAGCCAAACTTTCGGGTACATTCAGTACTTC.